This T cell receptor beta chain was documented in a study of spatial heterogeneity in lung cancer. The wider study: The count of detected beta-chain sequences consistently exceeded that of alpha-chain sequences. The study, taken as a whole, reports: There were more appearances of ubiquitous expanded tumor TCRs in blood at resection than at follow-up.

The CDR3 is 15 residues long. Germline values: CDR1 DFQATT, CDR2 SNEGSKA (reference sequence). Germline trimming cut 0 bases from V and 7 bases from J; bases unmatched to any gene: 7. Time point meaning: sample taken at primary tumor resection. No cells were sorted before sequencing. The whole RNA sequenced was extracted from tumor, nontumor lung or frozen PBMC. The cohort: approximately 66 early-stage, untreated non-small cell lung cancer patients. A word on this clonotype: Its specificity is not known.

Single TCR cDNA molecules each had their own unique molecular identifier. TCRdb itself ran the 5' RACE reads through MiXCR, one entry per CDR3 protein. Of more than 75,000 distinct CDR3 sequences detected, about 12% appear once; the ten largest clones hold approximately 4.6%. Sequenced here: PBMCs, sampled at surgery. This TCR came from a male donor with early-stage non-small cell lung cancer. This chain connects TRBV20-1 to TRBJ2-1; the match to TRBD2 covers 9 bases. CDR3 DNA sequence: TGCAGTGCTAGAGATCTTGCGGGAGGGAAAAATGAGCAGTTCTTC. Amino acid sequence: CSARDLAGGKNEQFF.